Listed below are T cell receptor beta chains from one sample, sequenced in a study of cytomegalovirus exposure and HLA in healthy donors. Clones were sequenced by immunoSEQ multiplex PCR, and TCRdb holds only the in-frame ones, with some missing. The data contain 200,000 to 250,000 clones, approximately 82% of them singletons. The specimen was PBMCs. The receptors here all came from a woman aged 55-75 years in good health and CMV-seropositive. CDR3s include the opening cysteine and the closing phenylalanine or tryptophan. The D gene is left open where the match is weak. Only part of the rows carry a size: once, few, many, or a class if the clone is expanded.

J gene	V gene	clone size	D gene	CDR3 DNA	CDR3 protein
TRBJ1-3	TRBV4-1	once	TRBD1	TGCGCCAGCAGCCAACCGACAGGGGGGGTCGGAAACACCATATATTTT	CASSQPTGGVGNTIYF
TRBJ1-1	TRBV5-4	-	TRBD1	TGTGCCAGCAGCCCCACAGGGGGGAGCACTGAAGCTTTCTTT	CASSPTGGSTEAFF
TRBJ2-7	TRBV7-9	-	TRBD2	TGTGCCAGCAGCTCACAACCGGGACTAGCGGGTCCACTCTCCTACGAGCAGTACTTC	CASSSQPGLAGPLSYEQYF
TRBJ1-2	TRBV29-1	once	-	TGCAGCGTTGAAGATCAAGTTCGGGGCTACACCTTC	CSVEDQVRGYTF
TRBJ1-5	TRBV7-2	-	-	TGTGCCAGCAGCTTTAGTGGGCCGCGCAATCAGCCCCAGCATTTT	CASSFSGPRNQPQHF
TRBJ1-2	TRBV19	-	TRBD1	TGTGCCAGTAGTAAGGGACAGGGAAGCTACACCTTC	CASSKGQGSYTF
TRBJ1-6	TRBV14	-	TRBD1	TGTGCCAGCAGCCTCGGGACAGTCAATTCACCCCTCCACTTT	CASSLGTVNSPLHF
TRBJ2-7	TRBV2	few	-	TGTGCCAGCAGGCCCGACATCTACGAGCAGTACTTC	CASRPDIYEQYF
TRBJ2-3	TRBV9	-	-	TGTGCCAGCAGCGGTGGGCAGGGCCTAGATACGCAGTATTTT	CASSGGQGLDTQYF
TRBJ2-1	TRBV5-1	-	TRBD2	TGCGCCAGCAGCTTCGGAGCGGGAGTACGGGATGAGCAGTTCTTC	CASSFGAGVRDEQFF
TRBJ1-4	TRBV5-6	-	TRBD1	TGTGCCAGCAGCTCGATGGGGACAGGTTTGGGTGAAAAACTGTTTTTT	CASSSMGTGLGEKLFF
TRBJ2-3	TRBV19	-	TRBD2	TGTGCCAGTAGTATCCCCGGACTAGCGGAGCGCACAGATACGCAGTATTTT	CASSIPGLAERTDTQYF
TRBJ1-5	TRBV5-1	-	TRBD1	TGCGCCAGCAGCTTATCCGGGACAGAGAATCGGCCCCAGCATTTT	CASSLSGTENRPQHF
TRBJ1-5	TRBV5-1	once	TRBD1	TGCGCCAGCAGCTTGTCCGGGACAGCACCTAATCAGCCCCAGCATTTT	CASSLSGTAPNQPQHF
TRBJ2-7	TRBV6-5	-	-	TGTGCCAGCAGTTACTTGCACAGCGAGCAGTACTTC	CASSYLHSEQYF
TRBJ1-2	TRBV19	once	TRBD1	TGTGCCAGTAGCGCCCAATTATACAGGGGAGGTGGCTACACCTTC	CASSAQLYRGGGYTF
TRBJ1-2	TRBV29-1	once	-	TGCAGCGTTGACAGGATTACCTTCTATGGCTACACCTTC	CSVDRITFYGYTF
TRBJ2-7	TRBV2	-	-	TGTGCCAGCAGTGTACGATCTTCGGGGGAGCAGTACTTC	CASSVRSSGEQYF
TRBJ2-7	TRBV18	-	TRBD2	TGTGCCAGCTCACCTGGACTAGCGGGAGTCAACGAGCAGTACTTC	CASSPGLAGVNEQYF
TRBJ1-4	TRBV28	-	-	TGTGCCAGCAGTTTTCTATCGAAAAAACTGTTTTTT	CASSFLSKKLFF
TRBJ1-3	TRBV15	few	-	TGTGCCACCAGCAGAGATCTGGGGGGAGGAAACACCATATATTTT	CATSRDLGGGNTIYF
TRBJ1-2	TRBV28	-	TRBD1	TGTGCCAGCAGTTTATTCGGGACAGGGTATGGCTACACCTTC	CASSLFGTGYGYTF
TRBJ2-7	TRBV2	-	TRBD2	TGTGCCAGCGCCCTAGCGGACTACGAGCAGTACTTC	CASALADYEQYF
TRBJ2-1	TRBV6-5	-	-	TGTGCCAGCAGGCCACCAGCGGTCTACAATGAGCAGTTCTTC	CASRPPAVYNEQFF
TRBJ1-2	TRBV5-4	-	-	TGTGCCAGCAGCGGAAGACAGGTTCCTTCTGGCTACACCTTC	CASSGRQVPSGYTF
TRBJ2-1	TRBV7-8	few	-	TGTGCCAGCAGCTTATCGCGCGGTTACCCCCATGAGCAGTTCTTC	CASSLSRGYPHEQFF
TRBJ1-2	TRBV5-4	-	TRBD1	TGTGCCAGCAGCCCTGGGACAGGCTATGGCTACACCTTC	CASSPGTGYGYTF
TRBJ1-2	TRBV29-1	-	-	TGCAGCGTTGACAGGGGTTCTGTGGGCTACACCTTC	CSVDRGSVGYTF
TRBJ1-2	TRBV15	-	-	TGTGCCACCAGCAGAGAGGGGGCCGGTGGCTACACCTTC	CATSREGAGGYTF
TRBJ2-7	TRBV7-9	few	TRBD2	TGTGCCAGCAGCTTACGTAGCGGGAGGGCCTACGAGCAGTACTTC	CASSLRSGRAYEQYF
TRBJ2-3	TRBV6-5	once	-	TGTGCCAGCAGTTTTGTCCTAGTCCCGGATACGCAGTATTTT	CASSFVLVPDTQYF
TRBJ1-2	TRBV2	-	-	TGTGCCAGCAGTGAGGGGGGGGCTCCTCTGGGTTATGGCTACACCTTC	CASSEGGAPLGYGYTF
TRBJ1-1	TRBV7-9	-	TRBD1	TGTGCCAGCAGCTCCACTTGGACAGGGGGGGCAGTGGGTTACACTGAAGCTTTCTTT	CASSSTWTGGAVGYTEAFF
TRBJ1-2	TRBV27	-	TRBD1	TGTGCCAGCAGTCACCTTAACAGGGGGGACTATGGCTACACCTTC	CASSHLNRGDYGYTF
TRBJ2-5	TRBV4-1	few	-	TGCGCCAGCAGCCAACCCGGGGGGACCCAGTACTTC	CASSQPGGTQYF
TRBJ1-5	TRBV6-1	-	TRBD1	TGTGCCAGCACTCCGGGACAGACCATCAATCAGCCCCAGCATTTT	CASTPGQTINQPQHF
TRBJ2-2	TRBV10-3	-	TRBD2	TGTGCCATCAGTGAGATGGTTAGCGGGAATGGTAACACCGGGGAGCTGTTTTTT	CAISEMVSGNGNTGELFF
TRBJ2-7	TRBV5-4	-	TRBD2	TGTGCCAGCAGCTCTAGCGGGAGGAGCTCCTACGAGCAGTACTTC	CASSSSGRSSYEQYF
TRBJ1-1	TRBV4-2	-	-	TGTGCCAGCAGCCAACCCGCGGTTGAAGCTTTCTTT	CASSQPAVEAFF
TRBJ2-1	TRBV5-4	-	TRBD1	TGTGCCAGCAGCCGACAGGGGGCCAATGAGCAGTTCTTC	CASSRQGANEQFF
TRBJ1-5	TRBV15	few	-	TGTGCCACCAGCAGAGACCCAGCGGAGCCCCAGCATTTT	CATSRDPAEPQHF
TRBJ1-2	TRBV18	-	-	TGTGCCAGCTCACCCCGGGACTTACCTCATGGCTACACCTTC	CASSPRDLPHGYTF
TRBJ1-2	TRBV10-1	-	TRBD1	TGCGCCAGCAGTGAAGACAGGGACTATGGCTACACCTTC	CASSEDRDYGYTF
TRBJ2-5	TRBV27	once	TRBD1	TGTGCCAGCAGCAGGGGGTTACCGGGAGAGACCCAGTACTTC	CASSRGLPGETQYF
TRBJ1-1	TRBV18	few	-	TGTGCCAGCTCTCTCAAAGGCGGGGAAGGGGCTGAAGCTTTCTTT	CASSLKGGEGAEAFF
TRBJ1-2	TRBV6-1	few	-	TGTGCCAGCAGTGAAGCGCGGGTGGCGGTCTATGGCTACACCTTC	CASSEARVAVYGYTF
TRBJ2-7	TRBV28	-	-	TGTGCCAGCAGACTCGACTACGAGCAGTACTTC	CASRLDYEQYF
TRBJ2-1	TRBV7-2	-	TRBD2	TGTGCCAGCAGCTCCCCTAGGACTAGCGGGAGGCCCGCCTGGGAGCAGTTCTTC	CASSSPRTSGRPAWEQFF
TRBJ2-1	TRBV5-1	-	TRBD1	TGCGCCAGCAAAACCGGGACAGGCACCTACAATGAGCAGTTCTTC	CASKTGTGTYNEQFF
TRBJ2-3	TRBV6-5	-	TRBD2	TGTGCCAGCAGTTACACCGGACTAGCGGGAGATGATACGCAGTATTTT	CASSYTGLAGDDTQYF
TRBJ1-1	TRBV4-1	-	TRBD1	TGCGCCAGCAGCCATACCGGGACAGGGAACACTGAAGCTTTCTTT	CASSHTGTGNTEAFF
TRBJ1-4	TRBV28	-	-	TGTGCCAGCACGGACGGACTTAATGAAAAACTGTTTTTT	CASTDGLNEKLFF
TRBJ2-1	TRBV9	-	TRBD1	TGTGCCAGCAGCATTACCGGGACAGATTACAATGAGCAGTTCTTC	CASSITGTDYNEQFF
TRBJ2-1	TRBV7-3	-	TRBD1	TGTGCCAGCAGGGGTCCGGACAGGGACAATGAGCAGTTCTTC	CASRGPDRDNEQFF
TRBJ2-1	TRBV5-1	-	TRBD1	TGCGCCAGCGGTCCGGGACAGGAGTACAATGAGCAGTTCTTC	CASGPGQEYNEQFF
TRBJ2-5	TRBV7-9	-	-	TGTGCCAGCAGCTTAGGATACGCGACTGAAGAGACCCAGTACTTC	CASSLGYATEETQYF